One and the same sample provided the 24 T cell receptor beta chains below, sequenced in a study of cytomegalovirus exposure and HLA in healthy donors. Vbeta (60) and Jbeta (13) primers were used in the PCR. Libraries were prepared by immunoSEQ multiplex PCR; TCRdb keeps only in-frame clonotypes and omits some of them. The sample includes about 170,000 clones, 79% of them seen just once. Sequencing input: PBMCs. The source is a woman between 50 and 59 years old in good health and CMV-seronegative.

The rearrangement links TRBV7-2 to TRBJ2-7, with no clear D. Germline CDR1 reads SGHTA; CDR2 reads FQGNSA. This CDR3 has 13 residues. V lost 0 bases and J lost 4, with 7 bases in between. The CDR3 region is CASSLAFTYEQYF. CDR3 nucleotides: TGTGCCAGCAGCTTAGCGTTCACTTACGAGCAGTACTTC.

This chain uses TRBV5-1 with TRBJ2-6; 10 bases fit TRBD1. From germline, CDR1 is SGHRS and CDR2 YFSETQ. V lost 4 bases, J lost 1 base, and 5 bases stayed unmatched. This CDR3 region has 17 residues. The CDR3 is CASSIRDRGSGANVLTF. CDR3 in DNA: TGCGCCAGCAGCATACGGGACAGGGGATCTGGGGCCAACGTCCTGACTTTC.

The J gene is TRBJ2-7, the V gene TRBV6-1; 10 bases match TRBD1. The germline V gene has CDR1 MNHNS and CDR2 SASEGT. Trimming removed 4 bases from V and 2 bases from J; junction bases left unmatched: 5. The CDR3 spans 15 residues. The DNA for the CDR3 is TGTGCCAGCAGTGCCTCCGGGACAGGGGCCTACGAGCAGTACTTC. Translating gives CASSASGTGAYEQYF.

The gene calls are TRBV7-2 and TRBJ2-7; 7 bases are shared with TRBD1. Germline V gene data show CDR1 as SGHTA and CDR2 as FQGNSA. Trimming removed 0 bases from V and 7 bases from J; junction bases left unmatched: 3. This CDR3 spans 13 amino acids. In nucleotides, the CDR3 is TGTGCCAGCAGCTTAGCCACGGACAGGGAGCAGTACTTC. This encodes CASSLATDREQYF.

The rearrangement joins TRBV30 to TRBJ2-2; D remains ambiguous. The germline gives CDR1 GTSNPN, CDR2 SVGIG (reference sequence). The V end was cut by 8 bases, the J end by 7 bases, with 17 bases between. There are 13 residues in the CDR3. CDR3 DNA sequence: TGTGCCGCAGGTCTCCAATTGATCGGGGAGCTGTTTTTT. Translating it yields CAAGLQLIGELFF.

The chain combines TRBV27 with TRBJ2-3, with D tentatively TRBD2 (6 bases). Trimming shortened V by 6 bases and J by 5 bases, and 18 bases separated the two germline ends. Germline values: CDR1 MNHEY, CDR2 SMNVEV (reference sequence). CDR3 size: 15 residues. CDR3 protein: CASSPYWGDGDTQYF. In DNA form, the CDR3 reads TGTGCCAGCAGCCCATATTGGGGGGACGGAGATACGCAGTATTTT.

This clone was detected only a few times. The chain links TRBV25-1 to TRBJ2-6; tentative D call: TRBD1 (7 bases). V was clipped by 2 bases and J by 0 bases, with 8 bases between them. This CDR3 is 16 amino acids long. Germline CDR1 MGHDK, CDR2 SYGVNS. The CDR3 DNA reads as TGTGCCAGCAGTGAACAGGGGGGCTCTGGGGCCAACGTCCTGACTTTC. Amino acids: CASSEQGGSGANVLTF. Based on the CDR3 plus reference TRBV25-1 and TRBJ2-6, the full variable domain is EADIYQTPRYLVIGTGKKITLECSQTMGHDKMYWYQQDPGMELHLIHYSYGVNSTEKGDLSSESTVSRIRTEHFPLTLESARPSHTSQYLCASSEQGGSGANVLTFGAGSRLTVL.

The chain combines TRBV7-2 with TRBJ2-1; 8 bases align to TRBD2. The germline V gene has CDR1 SGHTA and CDR2 FQGNSA. This CDR3 has 16 residues. The V and J ends lost 1 base and 8 bases, in that order; junction bases with no gene match: 10. The CDR3 region has the DNA TGTGCCAGCAGCTTAGGACCAGCGGGAGTCGGATATGAGCAGTTCTTC. It encodes CASSLGPAGVGYEQFF.

This chain's CDR3 is CASSGGTSRSYGYTF. The CDR3 DNA follows: TGTGCCAGCAGCGGGGGGACGTCCCGGTCGTATGGCTACACCTTC. The V gene is TRBV7-9, the J gene TRBJ1-2, with D possibly matching TRBD1 (5 bases). CDR1 is SEHNR and CDR2 is FQNEAQ in the germline V gene (reference sequence). V lost 5 bases and J lost 5, with 18 bases in between. There are 15 residues in the CDR3.

This chain links TRBV5-4 with TRBJ2-3; possible D gene TRBD2, 6 bases. V dropped 4 bases and J dropped 2 bases, with 14 bases sitting between them. Germline CDR1 is SGHNT and CDR2 is YYREEE (reference sequence). This CDR3 spans 15 amino acids. The DNA for the CDR3 is TGTGCCAGCAGCCCGGGGGTTGGGGTCACAGATACGCAGTATTTT. As protein: CASSPGVGVTDTQYF.

The chain couples TRBV19 to TRBJ1-2, with a weak D call TRBD1 (5 bases). CDR1 LNHDA and CDR2 SQIVND come from the germline V gene (reference sequence). This CDR3 region has 14 residues. Trimming took 5 bases from V and 3 from J, leaving 13 bases between them. The CDR3 coding sequence is TGTGCCAGTAGTCGACAGACCGAATACTATGGCTACACCTTC. This translates into CASSRQTEYYGYTF.

This chain links TRBV9 with TRBJ2-5; the D gene is possibly TRBD2 (7 bases). This CDR3 has 16 amino acids. Trimming took 5 bases from V and 3 from J, leaving 20 bases between them. Germline-derived CDR1 and CDR2 are SGDLS and YYNGEE. CDR3 loop: CASSPGAGRGEETQYF. The CDR3 DNA sequence: TGTGCCAGCAGTCCAGGGGCTGGGAGGGGTGAAGAGACCCAGTACTTC.

The V gene is TRBV15, the J gene TRBJ2-2; D possibly corresponds to TRBD1 (5 bases). Looked up from germline, CDR1 is LNHNV and CDR2 is YYDKDF (reference sequence). The length of the CDR3 is 17 residues. Trimming stripped 0 bases from V and 4 bases from J, with 15 bases between. In DNA form, the CDR3 reads TGTGCCACCAGCAGAGATTTTACGACAGAGAGCACCGGGGAGCTGTTTTTT. The encoded protein is CATSRDFTTESTGELFF.

The rearrangement uses TRBV27 and TRBJ1-1; 8 bases are shared with TRBD1. V lost 5 bases to trimming and J lost 3 bases; unmatched junction nucleotides: 8. This CDR3 is built from 15 residues. The V gene's germline CDR1 is MNHEY and CDR2 SMNVEV (reference sequence). The CDR3 sequence is CASSPRTGRDTEAFF. CDR3 sequence (DNA): TGTGCCAGCAGTCCACGGACAGGGAGGGACACTGAAGCTTTCTTT.

The chain recombines TRBV5-1 with TRBJ2-7; D possibly corresponds to TRBD1 (6 bases). V lost 0 bases to trimming and J lost 3 bases, with 10 bases between them. The V gene's germline CDR1 is SGHRS and CDR2 YFSETQ. CDR3 size: 14 residues. Here the CDR3 reads CASSLGDKNYEQYF. DNA for the CDR3: TGCGCCAGCAGCTTGGGGGACAAAAACTACGAGCAGTACTTC.

CDR3 DNA sequence: TGTGCCAGCAGCCAGTGGGGGCAGAGGACCGGGGAGCTGTTTTTT. Residues: CASSQWGQRTGELFF. This sequence joins TRBV7-9 and TRBJ2-2; D perhaps matches TRBD1 (6 bases). This CDR3 has 15 amino acids. The germline V and J ends were trimmed by 5 bases and 5 bases, with 15 bases remaining between them. Germline V gene sequence: CDR1 SEHNR, CDR2 FQNEAQ (reference sequence).

The chain's CDR3 is CASTSGRRGSYNEQFF. CDR3 DNA sequence: TGTGCCAGTACCTCTGGGCGGAGGGGCTCCTACAATGAGCAGTTCTTC. The chain links TRBV19 to TRBJ2-1; a possible D gene is TRBD2 (6 bases). From germline, CDR1 is LNHDA and CDR2 SQIVND (reference sequence). This CDR3 is 16 amino acids long. V was shortened by 7 bases and J by 0 bases, with 16 bases between the two germline ends.

The chain is built from TRBV11-3 and TRBJ2-1, with D hard to call. Germline loops: CDR1 SGHNT, CDR2 YENEEA. The V and J ends lost 1 base and 4 bases respectively, with 5 bases between them. This CDR3 comprises 13 residues. CDR3 protein: CASSLARYNEQFF. The CDR3 DNA follows: TGTGCCAGCAGCTTAGCGAGGTACAATGAGCAGTTCTTC.

The chain is built from TRBV19 and TRBJ1-2, with 9 bases aligning to TRBD1. V shed 5 bases, J shed 4 bases, and the junction held 11 bases outside the gene matches. Looked up from germline, CDR1 is LNHDA and CDR2 is SQIVND (reference sequence). The CDR3 consists of 16 residues. The CDR3 DNA reads TGTGCCAGTAGTGGGGCCGGGACAGGGTATCGCTATGGCTACACCTTC. Translating gives CASSGAGTGYRYGYTF. The whole variable domain, remainder taken from reference TRBV19 and TRBJ1-2, is DGGITQSPKYLFRKEGQNVTLSCEQNLNHDAMYWYRQDPGQGLRLIYYSQIVNDFQKGDIAEGYSVSREKKESFPLTVTSAQKNPTAFYLCASSGAGTGYRYGYTFGSGTRLTVV.

The gene calls are TRBV5-4 and TRBJ1-2; TRBD1 matches 7 bases. Germline CDR1 is SGHNT and CDR2 is YYREEE (reference sequence). CDR3 length equals 15 residues. V trimming: 4 bases; J trimming: 2 bases; junction bases outside the gene matches: 8. The CDR3 DNA follows: TGTGCCAGCAGCCAAGGACAGGACGTAAACTATGGCTACACCTTC. This encodes CASSQGQDVNYGYTF.

The chain joins TRBV6-5 to TRBJ2-1; 9 positions match TRBD1. The ends lost 6 bases at V and 8 bases at J; junction bases unmatched: 8. Germline V gives CDR1 MNHEY, CDR2 SVGAGI. This CDR3 contains 14 residues. The CDR3 loop reads CASREPGQGYEQFF. The CDR3 bases are TGTGCCAGCAGAGAACCGGGACAGGGCTATGAGCAGTTCTTC.

V usage is TRBV25-1 and J usage is TRBJ1-3, with TRBD1 as a possible D gene (5 bases). Trimming removed 1 base at V and 16 bases at J, with 11 bases between. Germline V gives CDR1 MGHDK, CDR2 SYGVNS. The CDR3 runs to 11 residues. DNA for the CDR3: TGTGCCAGCAGTGAATCAAAACAGGTTTATTTT. Its translation is CASSESKQVYF.

The chain uses TRBV4-3 and TRBJ2-7; 8 bases agree with TRBD2. V lost 1 base, J lost 7 bases, and 18 bases stayed unmatched. CDR1 is LGHNA and CDR2 is YSLEER in the germline V gene. The CDR3 is made up of 18 amino acids. The CDR3 nucleotides read TGCGCCAGCAGCCAAGTGGGGGGTGTTGGTAGCGGGACCGGAGAGCAGTACTTC. Protein sequence: CASSQVGGVGSGTGEQYF.

The rearrangement joins TRBV21-1 to TRBJ2-3; the D call of TRBD2 is as the table states it, not checked on the DNA. TRBV21-1 is a pseudogene. The CDR3 totals 20 residues. In DNA form, the CDR3 reads TGTGCCAGCTTTTTCTCCGATTCCAGACAAGCGGGGGGATATGCAGATACGCAGTATTTT. This encodes CASFFSDSRQAGGYADTQYF.